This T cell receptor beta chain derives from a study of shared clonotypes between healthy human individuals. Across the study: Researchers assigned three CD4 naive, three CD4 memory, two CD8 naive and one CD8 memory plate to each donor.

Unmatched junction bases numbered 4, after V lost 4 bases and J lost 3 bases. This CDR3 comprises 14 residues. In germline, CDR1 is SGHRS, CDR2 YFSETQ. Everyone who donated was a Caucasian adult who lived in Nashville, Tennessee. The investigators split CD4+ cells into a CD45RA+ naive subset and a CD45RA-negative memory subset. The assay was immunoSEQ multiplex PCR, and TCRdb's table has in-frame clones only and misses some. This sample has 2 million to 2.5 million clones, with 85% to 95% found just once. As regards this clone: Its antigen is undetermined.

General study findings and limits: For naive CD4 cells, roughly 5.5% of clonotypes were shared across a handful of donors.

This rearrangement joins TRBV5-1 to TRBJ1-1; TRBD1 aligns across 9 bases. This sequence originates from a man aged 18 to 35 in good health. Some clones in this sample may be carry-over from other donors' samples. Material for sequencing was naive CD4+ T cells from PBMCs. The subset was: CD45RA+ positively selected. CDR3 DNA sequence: TGCGCCAGCAGCCAACAGGGGGCAGACACTGAAGCTTTCTTT. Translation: CASSQQGADTEAFF.